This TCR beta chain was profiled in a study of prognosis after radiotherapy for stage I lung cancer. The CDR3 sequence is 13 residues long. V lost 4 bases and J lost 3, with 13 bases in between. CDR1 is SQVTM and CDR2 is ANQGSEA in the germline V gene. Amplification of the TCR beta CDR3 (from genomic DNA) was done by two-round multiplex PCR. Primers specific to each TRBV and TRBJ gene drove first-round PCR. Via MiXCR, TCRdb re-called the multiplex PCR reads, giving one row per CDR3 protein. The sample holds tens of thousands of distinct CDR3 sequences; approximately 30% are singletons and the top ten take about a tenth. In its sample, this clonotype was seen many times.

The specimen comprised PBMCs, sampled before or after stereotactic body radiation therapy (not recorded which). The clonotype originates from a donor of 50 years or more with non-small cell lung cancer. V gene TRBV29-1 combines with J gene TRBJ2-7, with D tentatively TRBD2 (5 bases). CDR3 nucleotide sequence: TGCAGCGTTGGCCCTAGAGGGAGCTACGAGCAGTACTTC. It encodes CSVGPRGSYEQYF.